Listed below are T cell receptor beta chains from one sample, sequenced in a study of blood T cell repertoires in COVID-19. TCRdb keeps only in-frame clones here, not all; method: immunoSEQ multiplex PCR. The table records roughly 340,000 clones, around 87% of them present only once. Specimen: peripheral blood. All receptors derive from a woman in her fifties or sixties with COVID-19, enrolled during active disease. CDR3s include the opening cysteine and the closing phenylalanine or tryptophan. D genes are given only for firm matches. Rows may omit the clone size; those that give it use once, few, many or a size class.

D gene	V gene	clone size	J gene	CDR3 DNA	CDR3 protein
TRBD1	TRBV19	-	TRBJ1-1	TGTGCCAGTAGTATTCAGGGGACAGGGGCCACTGAAGCTTTCTTT	CASSIQGTGATEAFF
-	TRBV5-5	-	TRBJ1-4	TGTGCCAGCAGCTTAGTAGGCGGAAAACTGTTTTTT	CASSLVGGKLFF
TRBD1	TRBV5-1	-	TRBJ2-1	TGCGCCAGCAGCTTGGACAGTCTACAGGGGAAGACCTACAATGAGCAGTTCTTC	CASSLDSLQGKTYNEQFF
TRBD2	TRBV6-5	-	TRBJ2-5	TGTGCCAGCGGGGGAGCGGGAGCTCGAGAGACCCAGTACTTC	CASGGAGARETQYF
-	TRBV28	-	TRBJ1-2	TGTGCCAGCAGTTTGGTAGGGGGAGGGTATGGCTACACCTTC	CASSLVGGGYGYTF
-	TRBV29-1	-	TRBJ1-3	TGCAGCGTTACGCGGGGGATCTCCGGAAACACCATATATTTT	CSVTRGISGNTIYF
TRBD2	TRBV20-1	-	TRBJ2-1	TGCAGTGCTAGTGGGGGGGTGGGACTAGCCTATGAGCAGTTCTTC	CSASGGVGLAYEQFF
-	TRBV18	-	TRBJ2-3	TGTGCCAGCTCACCCCCCGCAGGGGCAGATACGCAGTATTTT	CASSPPAGADTQYF
TRBD1	TRBV11-2	-	TRBJ1-4	TGTGCCAGCAGCTTAAGCAGGGGGCTGTTAGGAGAAAAACTGTTTTTT	CASSLSRGLLGEKLFF
TRBD1	TRBV6-2/TRBV6-3	-	TRBJ1-1	TGTGCCAGCAGTTACTTAGGACAGGGCGGTATTTCTGAAGCTTTCTTT	CASSYLGQGGISEAFF
-	TRBV6-1	-	TRBJ1-5	TGTGCCAGCAGTGACCATCAGGGGAACAATCAGCCCCAGCATTTT	CASSDHQGNNQPQHF
-	TRBV18	-	TRBJ1-2	TGTGCCAGCAAAACGGGTAGATTCTATGGCTACACCTTC	CASKTGRFYGYTF
TRBD1	TRBV6-6	-	TRBJ1-4	TGTGCCAGCAGTTCTCAGGGGGGCAGTGAAAAACTGTTTTTT	CASSSQGGSEKLFF
TRBD1	TRBV6-6	-	TRBJ2-2	TGTGCCAGCAGCAGACAGGGACGGGGAAACACCGGGGAGCTGTTTTTT	CASSRQGRGNTGELFF
-	TRBV19	-	TRBJ2-5	TGTGCCAGTAGTATGGGATCAGGGGTAGGAGAGACCCAGTACTTC	CASSMGSGVGETQYF
TRBD1	TRBV13	-	TRBJ2-7	TGTGCCAGCAGCCTTCGGACAGGGGCCTACGAGCAGTACTTC	CASSLRTGAYEQYF
-	TRBV15	-	TRBJ1-1	TGTGCCACCAGCATCCTAAGTGGGAACACTGAAGCTTTCTTT	CATSILSGNTEAFF
TRBD2	TRBV5-6	-	TRBJ2-2	TGTGCCAGCAGCCCGCGACTAGCGGGAGGGACCGGGGAGCTGTTTTTT	CASSPRLAGGTGELFF
TRBD1	TRBV29-1	-	TRBJ2-5	TGCAGCGTGGCTCCGTGGGACAGTCAAGAGACCCAGTACTTC	CSVAPWDSQETQYF
-	TRBV2	-	TRBJ1-1	TGTGCCAGCAGTGACAGAAGGGGGAGCGTGAACACTGAAGCTTTCTTT	CASSDRRGSVNTEAFF
-	TRBV15	-	TRBJ1-3	TGTGCCACCAGCAGAACCAGGGGTCGCGAAGGAAACACCATATATTTT	CATSRTRGREGNTIYF
-	TRBV27	once	TRBJ2-6	TGTGCCAGCAGGCGGCTCGAGGGGGACACGGCTCGTGGGGCCAACGTCCTGACTTTC	CASRRLEGDTARGANVLTF
TRBD2	TRBV24-1	-	TRBJ2-1	TGTGCCACCAGTGATCGGACTAGCGGGAGGTCTGAGCAGTTCTTC	CATSDRTSGRSEQFF
-	TRBV5-1	-	TRBJ2-6	TGCGCCAGCAGCTCGAGCTCTGGGGCCAACGTCCTGACTTTC	CASSSSSGANVLTF
-	TRBV28	-	TRBJ1-2	TGTGCCAGCAATCCGGCAGGGATAACTAACTATGGCTACACCTTC	CASNPAGITNYGYTF
-	TRBV6-5	many	TRBJ2-1	TGTGCCACCCAGCCACGGCGCGGGTTAAATGAGCAGTTCTTC	CATQPRRGLNEQFF
-	TRBV27	once	TRBJ1-1	TGTGCCAGCAGTTTAGGAGGGATGAACACTGAAGCTTTCTTT	CASSLGGMNTEAFF
-	TRBV29-1	-	TRBJ1-1	TGCAGCGGAACAAACACTGAAGCTTTCTTT	CSGTNTEAFF
-	TRBV18	once	TRBJ2-6	TGTGCCAGCTCACCACCCAGCTCTGGGGCCAACGTCCTGACTTTC	CASSPPSSGANVLTF
TRBD2	TRBV11-2	-	TRBJ2-3	TGTGCCAGCAGCCAGGGACTAGCGGGGTCGCGCACAGATACGCAGTATTTT	CASSQGLAGSRTDTQYF
-	TRBV5-5	-	TRBJ1-4	TGTGCCAGCAGCGCGGTTCGGGAAAAACTGTTTTTT	CASSAVREKLFF
TRBD1	TRBV5-4	few	TRBJ1-1	TGTGCCAGCAGCCCAGAGGGGACAGGGAACACTGAAGCTTTCTTT	CASSPEGTGNTEAFF
TRBD2	TRBV5-1	-	TRBJ2-1	TGCGCCAGCAGCGCCCTCGGACTAGGCTACAATGAGCAGTTCTTC	CASSALGLGYNEQFF
-	TRBV12-3/TRBV12-4	-	TRBJ1-2	TGTGCCAGCAGTTTCGGGGGAGGGGGCTACACCTTC	CASSFGGGGYTF
-	TRBV5-1	-	TRBJ2-7	TGCGCCAGCAGCTTAGTTTTGGAGAGCTACGAGCAGTACTTC	CASSLVLESYEQYF
-	TRBV11-2	-	TRBJ2-5	TGTGCCAGCAGCTTTGGTGCCGCGCGGGAGACCCAGTACTTC	CASSFGAARETQYF
-	TRBV12-3/TRBV12-4	-	TRBJ2-1	TGTGCCAGCAGTTCCCGAAGGAGCGGGGAGCAGTTCTTC	CASSSRRSGEQFF
-	TRBV5-4	-	TRBJ2-3	TGTGCCAGCAGCTTTAGACTTCCTAGCACAGATACGCAGTATTTT	CASSFRLPSTDTQYF
-	TRBV7-3	-	TRBJ2-7	TGTGCCAGCAGCTTTAGCCCGACGAGCGAGCAGTACTTC	CASSFSPTSEQYF
TRBD2	TRBV30	-	TRBJ2-1	TGTGCCTGGAGTGTAGGAGCGGGAGAGAATGAGCAGTTCTTC	CAWSVGAGENEQFF
TRBD2	TRBV5-1	-	TRBJ2-7	TGCGCCAGCAGCTTGGACGGGACTAGCGGGTGGAGCTCCTACGAGCAGTACTTC	CASSLDGTSGWSSYEQYF
TRBD1	TRBV10-3	-	TRBJ1-2	TGTGCCATCAGCCGGACAGGGGACGATACGCAAGGCTACACCTTC	CAISRTGDDTQGYTF
TRBD1	TRBV9	-	TRBJ2-6	TGTGCCAGCAGCGTAGGAGGGACAGGGCCCTCTGGGGCCAACGTCCTGACTTTC	CASSVGGTGPSGANVLTF
-	TRBV18	few	TRBJ2-2	TGTGCCAGCTCACCAGGCTTTACCGGGGAGCTGTTTTTT	CASSPGFTGELFF
TRBD1	TRBV5-4	-	TRBJ1-2	TGTGCCAGCAGCTCAATGGGACAGGAGAACTATGGCTACACCTTC	CASSSMGQENYGYTF
-	TRBV7-6	once	TRBJ1-4	TGTGCCAGCAGCCCAAGGTATGGAGGAGGAAATGAAAAACTGTTTTTT	CASSPRYGGGNEKLFF
TRBD2	TRBV11-3	-	TRBJ2-1	TGTGCCAGCAGGTCTCGTGGGGGAGGGCCGGAGGCTGAGCAGTTCTTC	CASRSRGGGPEAEQFF
TRBD2	TRBV27	-	TRBJ2-1	TGTGCCAGCAGTTTAAGGCCGGGACTAGCGCATTACAATGAGCAGTTCTTC	CASSLRPGLAHYNEQFF
TRBD1	TRBV5-5	-	TRBJ2-6	TGTGCCAGCAGCTCGACAGGGACTGGGGCCAACGTCCTGACTTTC	CASSSTGTGANVLTF
-	TRBV7-6	-	TRBJ1-1	TGTGCCAGCAGCCCCAAGGGGATCTACGGTGAAGCTTTCTTT	CASSPKGIYGEAFF
-	TRBV15	-	TRBJ2-7	TGTGCCACCAGCAGAGGGACAGCGAGCTCCTACGAGCAGTACTTC	CATSRGTASSYEQYF
-	TRBV11-3	-	TRBJ2-7	TGTGCCAGCAGCAAGACAGGCCTCTCCTACGAGCAGTACTTC	CASSKTGLSYEQYF
-	TRBV6-2/TRBV6-3	once	TRBJ2-3	TGTGCCAGCAGCGACCCAAACCCTAGCGGCACAGATACGCAGTATTTT	CASSDPNPSGTDTQYF
-	TRBV5-1	-	TRBJ1-1	TGCGCCAGCAGCTTGTTTATGGGCGCTGAAGCTTTCTTT	CASSLFMGAEAFF
-	TRBV6-1	-	TRBJ1-5	TGTGCCAGCAGTGAAGCGCTCTTTGGCAGATCGGCGGCCCAGCATTTT	CASSEALFGRSAAQHF
-	TRBV21-1	-	TRBJ2-7	TGTGCCAGCAGCAAAGACCCAGAGGCCGGGACTAGCGGGTACGAGCAGTACTTC	CASSKDPEAGTSGYEQYF
-	TRBV7-3	-	TRBJ2-3	TGTGCCAGCAGCACCTTTGGGGGACAAACAGATACGCAGTATTTT	CASSTFGGQTDTQYF
-	TRBV7-2	-	TRBJ2-5	TGTGCCAGCAGCTTAGGTTGGGGCCCCCAGTACTTC	CASSLGWGPQYF
-	TRBV7-2	-	TRBJ2-3	TGTGCCAGCAACCGGCAACTGCGCCCGAGGACAGATACGCAGTATTTT	CASNRQLRPRTDTQYF
TRBD1	TRBV30	-	TRBJ1-3	TGTGCCTGGAGTCGACAGGGGAAGTCTGGAAACACCATATATTTT	CAWSRQGKSGNTIYF